A single sample gave rise to the 16 T cell receptor beta chains below, sequenced in a study of CD8 T cells in ankylosing spondylitis. TCRdb ran MiXCR on the 5' RACE reads and lists one entry per CDR3 protein. The sample lists roughly 150,000 distinct CDR3 sequences; roughly 10% were seen once. The material sequenced was blood, either unsorted or a sorted T cell fraction (not recorded which). The receptors here all came from a female donor with ankylosing spondylitis or in good health (not recorded which).

Notes on this clonotype: The CDR3 end shows no conserved phenylalanine or tryptophan, and so a read error is likely. The DNA is omitted, as the CDR3 cannot be located on it reliably, and the CDR3 follows TCRdb's listing. This chain connects TRBV4-1 to TRBJ2-3; the DNA was not compared with TRBD2, the D call given in the table. Germline V lookup: CDR1 MGHRA, CDR2 YSYEKL. The CDR3 region is 21 residues in length, termini included. CDR3 residues: CASSQDTSSQNTAYLQSRWYL.

The table lists this clonotype with many counts. This chain uses TRBV6-5 with TRBJ2-1, with 7 bases fitting TRBD2. The germline CDR1 and CDR2 sequences are MNHEY and SVGAGI. This CDR3 region has 12 residues. Trimming at V came to 10 bases and at J to 8 bases, leaving 8 bases not matched to a gene. CDR3 nucleotides: TGTGCCATAGGGAGGGGCTGGGATGAGCAGTTCTTC. Residues: CAIGRGWDEQFF.

This clonotype was counted ten times or more. The chain carries TRBV20-1 and TRBJ2-3, with D tentatively TRBD2 (6 bases). The CDR3 runs to 15 residues. Germline assignment: CDR1 DFQATT and CDR2 SNEGSKA (reference sequence). Between the trimmed V and J ends, which lost 3 bases and 3 bases, there was a span of 16 bases. As DNA, the CDR3 is TGCAGTGCTAGTCCGAGCGGGTTCGGGACAGATACGCAGTATTTT. Its translation is CSASPSGFGTDTQYF.

The rearrangement joins TRBV12-3 or TRBV12-4 to TRBJ1-1; weak D call: TRBD1 (5 bases). This CDR3 region has 11 residues. Trimming pared 7 bases from V and 5 bases from J, leaving 8 bases between. The CDR3 DNA reads TGTGCCAGCAACCAGGGAACTGAAGCTTTCTTT. This translates into CASNQGTEAFF.

V usage is TRBV12-3 or TRBV12-4 and J usage is TRBJ1-2, with D perhaps TRBD1 (5 bases). The CDR3 contains 14 residues. V was clipped by 4 bases and J by 3 bases, with 12 bases between them. The CDR3 DNA reads TGTGCCAGCAGTTACTTCGGGACGGACTATGGCTACACCTTC. It translates to CASSYFGTDYGYTF.

This chain joins TRBV7-2 and TRBJ2-7; no clear D. This CDR3 has 13 amino acids. Germline values: CDR1 SGHTA, CDR2 FQGNSA. Trimming removed 5 bases at V and 2 bases at J, with 10 bases between. The CDR3 here is CASSTGVTYEQYF. CDR3 bases: TGTGCCAGCAGCACGGGCGTTACCTACGAGCAGTACTTC.

This clonotype turned up a few times. The gene calls are TRBV18 and TRBJ2-7, with D possibly being TRBD1 (5 bases). Deletions cut 3 bases from V and 5 bases from J, with 23 bases between. The CDR3 spans 17 residues. Per germline, CDR1 KGHSH and CDR2 LQKENI. The CDR3 spells CASSPTTSGAKSHEQYF. The CDR3 DNA reads as TGTGCCAGCTCACCGACGACAAGTGGGGCAAAATCACACGAGCAGTACTTC. The full variable domain, with the rest looked up from reference TRBV18 and TRBJ2-7, is NAGVMQNPRHLVRRRGQEARLRCSPMKGHSHVYWYRQLPEEGLKFMVYLQKENIIDESGMPKERFSAEFPKEGPSILRIQQVVRGDSAAYFCASSPTTSGAKSHEQYFGPGTRLTVT.

Turning to this clonotype: Mismatch with germline at one junction end may stem from a read error. This chain uses TRBV27 with TRBJ2-2, with 7 bases aligning to TRBD2. CDR1 and CDR2 from the germline V gene are MNHEY and SMNVEV (reference sequence). The CDR3 has 18 amino acids. The CDR3 region is CATSWEGPRVVRAGELFF. The CDR3 bases are TGTGCCACCAGTTGGGAGGGCCCCCGGGTAGTTAGAGCCGGGGAGCTGTTTTTT.

The genes are TRBV7-6 and TRBJ2-5, with 10 bases fitting TRBD1. CDR1 SGHVS and CDR2 FNYEAQ come from the germline V gene. This CDR3 spans 15 amino acids. V shed 5 bases, J shed 4 bases, and the junction held 7 bases outside the gene matches. The CDR3 protein is CASSPGDRGRETQYF. In DNA form, the CDR3 reads TGTGCCAGCAGCCCCGGGGACAGGGGACGAGAGACCCAGTACTTC.

This clonotype came up a few times. V gene TRBV12-3 or TRBV12-4 combines with J gene TRBJ2-6, with a weak D call TRBD2 (5 bases). Between the trimmed V and J ends, which lost 6 bases and 0 bases, there was a span of 15 bases. The CDR3 runs to 17 residues. The CDR3 DNA follows: TGTGCCAGCAGGTCCGAGGGCCTATTCTCTGGGGCCAACGTCCTGACTTTC. Its protein product is CASRSEGLFSGANVLTF.

In this sample, this clonotype turned up many times. This rearrangement joins TRBV5-4 to TRBJ1-1, with D maybe TRBD1 (5 bases). V gave up 3 bases and J gave up 6 bases, with 12 bases separating them. Germline CDR1 SGHNT, CDR2 YYREEE (reference sequence). CDR3 length: 13 amino acids. The CDR3 DNA is TGTGCCAGCAGCTACTCCGGGGGGGCTGAAGCTTTCTTT. Amino acids: CASSYSGGAEAFF.

This chain joins TRBV6-2 or TRBV6-3 and TRBJ1-5, with TRBD1 matching 9 bases. Germline trimming cut 6 bases from V and 6 bases from J; bases unmatched to any gene: 6. CDR1 and CDR2 (germline): MNHEY, SVGEGT. The CDR3 spans 14 residues. CDR3 loop: CASRPGQGTQPQHF. The CDR3 coding sequence is TGTGCCAGCAGGCCGGGACAGGGAACTCAGCCCCAGCATTTT.

This clonotype was picked up many times. V usage is TRBV7-9 and J usage is TRBJ1-1; the match to TRBD1 covers 7 bases. V lost 4 bases and J lost 0; bases outside the gene matches: 2. Germline loops: CDR1 SEHNR, CDR2 FQNEAQ (reference sequence). This CDR3 has 14 residues. CDR3 sequence: CASSSGTVNTEAFF. The CDR3 coding sequence is TGTGCCAGCAGCTCCGGGACAGTGAACACTGAAGCTTTCTTT.

This clonotype occurred many times. The chain combines TRBV24-1 with TRBJ2-2; D is undetermined. Germline loops: CDR1 KGHDR, CDR2 SFDVKD. V lost 0 bases to trimming and J lost 8 bases, with 6 bases between them. The CDR3 contains 13 residues. This CDR3 reads CATSDLAEGELFF. CDR3 coding DNA: TGTGCCACCAGTGATTTGGCCGAGGGGGAGCTGTTTTTT.

This clonotype was recorded at least ten times. CDR3 nucleotide sequence: TGCAGCGCCAAGACAGGGGACTACGAGCAGTACTTC. It is translated as CSAKTGDYEQYF. V gene TRBV29-1 combines with J gene TRBJ2-7, with 8 bases that match TRBD1. The junction had 5 bases not matched to a gene; V was cut back by 7 bases and J by 3 bases. Germline V gene sequence: CDR1 SQVTM, CDR2 ANQGSEA. The CDR3 consists of 12 residues.

The genes are TRBV2 and TRBJ2-1; 16 bases are a match to TRBD2. Germline V CDR1 and CDR2: SNHLY, FYNNEI. Trimming removed 3 bases from V and 0 bases from J; junction bases left unmatched: 5. This CDR3 is built from 19 residues. The CDR3 nucleotides read TGTGCCAGCAGTGACCCGGGACTAGCGGGAGGGGGCTCCTACAATGAGCAGTTCTTC. The encoded protein is CASSDPGLAGGGSYNEQFF.